This TCR beta chain is drawn from a study of blood T cell repertoires in COVID-19. This clone was detected only once. Mismatch with germline at one junction end may stem from a read error. The same CDR3 also results from other DNA sequences found in this sample. Germline V gene sequence: CDR1 SGHRS, CDR2 YFSETQ. The CDR3 covers 16 residues. Methods used by the authors: Scientists estimated how many nucleated cells there were by amplifying reference gene primers. The method was immunoSEQ multiplex PCR; TCRdb's version includes in-frame clones alone and lacks a portion of them. V and J calls and clone size are given by that table; D and trimming were obtained from the DNA. The top ten hold roughly 8% of the sample, which has roughly 200,000 clones, about 85% seen once.

The J gene is TRBJ2-2, the V gene TRBV5-1; tentatively, D is TRBD2 (6 bases). Sequencing input: peripheral blood. The receptor was derived from a woman at least 80 years old with acute or convalescent COVID-19. Written as DNA, the CDR3 is TGCGCTAGCAGCTTGGAGGGACTTCGGGGCTCCGGGGAGCTGTTTTTT. This translates into CASSLEGLRGSGELFF.